These T cell receptor beta chains were read from a single sample in a study of shared clonotypes between healthy human individuals. The assay was immunoSEQ multiplex PCR, and TCRdb's table has in-frame clones only and misses some. The repertoire includes some 2,100,000 clones, approximately 94% of them detected once, and under 2% sits in the top ten. The specimen sequenced was naive CD8+ T cells from PBMCs. Receptors originate from a man younger than 35 in good health. Some clones in this sample may be carry-over from other donors' samples. CDR3s include the opening cysteine and the closing phenylalanine or tryptophan. The D gene is left open where the match is weak. Part of the rows lack a size; the others show once, few, many or a class for expanded clones.

D gene: .
J gene: TRBJ1-5
V gene: TRBV19
clone size: .
CDR3 protein: CASTLLGGAGQPQHF
CDR3 DNA: TGTGCCAGTACTCTACTTGGGGGGGCCGGACAGCCCCAGCATTTT

D gene: TRBD1
J gene: TRBJ2-5
V gene: TRBV28
clone size: .
CDR3 protein: CASSSLGQGAETQYF
CDR3 DNA: TGTGCCAGCAGCTCTTTAGGACAGGGGGCTGAGACCCAGTACTTC

D gene: .
J gene: TRBJ1-5
V gene: TRBV30
clone size: .
CDR3 protein: CAWSPREGGNQPQHF
CDR3 DNA: TGTGCCTGGAGTCCCCGGGAGGGTGGCAATCAGCCCCAGCATTTT

D gene: TRBD1
J gene: TRBJ2-7
V gene: TRBV10-3
clone size: .
CDR3 protein: CAIGTGGSYEQYF
CDR3 DNA: TGTGCCATTGGGACAGGGGGCTCCTACGAGCAGTACTTC

D gene: TRBD2
J gene: TRBJ2-1
V gene: TRBV7-8
clone size: .
CDR3 protein: CASSGGTSGGNEQFF
CDR3 DNA: TGTGCCAGCAGCGGTGGGACTAGCGGAGGTAATGAGCAGTTCTTC

D gene: .
J gene: TRBJ2-7
V gene: TRBV20-1
clone size: .
CDR3 protein: CSASFHYEQYF
CDR3 DNA: TGCAGTGCGTCTTTCCACTACGAGCAGTACTTC

D gene: TRBD2
J gene: TRBJ2-3
V gene: TRBV11-2
clone size: once
CDR3 protein: CASSPTGLAGTDTQYF
CDR3 DNA: TGTGCCAGCAGCCCAACGGGCCTAGCGGGGACAGATACGCAGTATTTT

D gene: .
J gene: TRBJ2-7
V gene: TRBV28
clone size: .
CDR3 protein: CASSPGLYEQYF
CDR3 DNA: TGTGCCAGCAGTCCGGGACTCTACGAGCAGTACTTC

D gene: .
J gene: TRBJ2-1
V gene: TRBV28
clone size: .
CDR3 protein: CASRNGLSSYNEQFF
CDR3 DNA: TGTGCCAGCAGGAACGGGCTTAGCTCCTACAATGAGCAGTTCTTC

D gene: .
J gene: TRBJ2-3
V gene: TRBV5-1
clone size: .
CDR3 protein: CASSLVGGSTDTQYF
CDR3 DNA: TGCGCCAGCAGCTTGGTCGGGGGCTCGACTGATACGCAGTATTTT

D gene: .
J gene: TRBJ2-7
V gene: TRBV27
clone size: .
CDR3 protein: CASSLRGLALSYEQYF
CDR3 DNA: TGTGCCAGCAGTCTCAGGGGATTAGCGTTGTCCTACGAGCAGTACTTC

D gene: .
J gene: TRBJ1-2
V gene: TRBV21-1
clone size: .
CDR3 protein: CASSKYRQGNYGYTF
CDR3 DNA: TGTGCCAGCAGCAAATATAGGCAGGGAAACTATGGCTACACCTTC

D gene: .
J gene: TRBJ2-1
V gene: TRBV5-5
clone size: .
CDR3 protein: CASSLFVPTNEQFF
CDR3 DNA: TGTGCCAGCAGCTTGTTTGTTCCTACCAATGAGCAGTTCTTC

D gene: .
J gene: TRBJ1-5
V gene: TRBV27
clone size: .
CDR3 protein: CASSLRSAHQPQHF
CDR3 DNA: TGTGCCAGCAGTTTGAGGTCAGCGCATCAGCCCCAGCATTTT

D gene: .
J gene: TRBJ2-7
V gene: TRBV10-2
clone size: .
CDR3 protein: CASSEDREVYEQYF
CDR3 DNA: TGCGCCAGCAGTGAAGACAGAGAAGTCTACGAGCAGTACTTC

D gene: TRBD2
J gene: TRBJ2-1
V gene: TRBV4-1
clone size: .
CDR3 protein: CASSQDWGTSGYNEQFF
CDR3 DNA: TGCGCCAGCAGCCAAGATTGGGGGACTAGCGGATACAATGAGCAGTTCTTC

D gene: TRBD1
J gene: TRBJ2-7
V gene: TRBV7-8
clone size: .
CDR3 protein: CASSGGTGNEQYF
CDR3 DNA: TGTGCCAGCAGCGGGGGGACAGGGAACGAGCAGTACTTC

D gene: TRBD2
J gene: TRBJ2-7
V gene: TRBV7-3
clone size: .
CDR3 protein: CASSRSGGFYEQYF
CDR3 DNA: TGTGCCAGCAGCCGGAGCGGGGGCTTCTACGAGCAGTACTTC

D gene: .
J gene: TRBJ2-1
V gene: TRBV28
clone size: .
CDR3 protein: CASSVQRSAYNEQFF
CDR3 DNA: TGTGCCAGCAGTGTGCAGAGGTCGGCTTACAATGAGCAGTTCTTC

D gene: .
J gene: TRBJ2-5
V gene: TRBV2
clone size: .
CDR3 protein: CASSGAGAGTETQYF
CDR3 DNA: TGTGCCAGCAGTGGTGCCGGGGCAGGGACGGAGACCCAGTACTTC

D gene: .
J gene: TRBJ1-1
V gene: TRBV7-8
clone size: .
CDR3 protein: CASSPALVGNTEAFF
CDR3 DNA: TGTGCCAGCAGCCCCGCCTTGGTCGGCAACACTGAAGCTTTCTTT

D gene: .
J gene: TRBJ2-1
V gene: TRBV4-1
clone size: .
CDR3 protein: CASSHGGRNYNEQFF
CDR3 DNA: TGCGCCAGCAGCCACGGTGGGCGGAACTACAATGAGCAGTTCTTC

D gene: .
J gene: TRBJ2-5
V gene: TRBV2
clone size: .
CDR3 protein: CASNQVDTLQETQYF
CDR3 DNA: TGTGCCAGCAATCAGGTTGACACGCTCCAAGAGACCCAGTACTTC

D gene: TRBD1
J gene: TRBJ1-1
V gene: TRBV4-3
clone size: .
CDR3 protein: CASSQRRQGNTEAFF
CDR3 DNA: TGCGCCAGCAGCCAAAGGAGACAGGGGAACACTGAAGCTTTCTTT

D gene: .
J gene: TRBJ2-1
V gene: TRBV11-2
clone size: .
CDR3 protein: CASSPPPSGVYNEQFF
CDR3 DNA: TGTGCCAGCAGCCCTCCTCCCAGCGGAGTCTACAATGAGCAGTTCTTC

D gene: .
J gene: TRBJ2-2
V gene: TRBV30
clone size: .
CDR3 protein: CAWTVGVHNTGELFF
CDR3 DNA: TGTGCCTGGACTGTTGGAGTCCATAACACCGGGGAGCTGTTTTTT

D gene: .
J gene: TRBJ2-1
V gene: TRBV11-2
clone size: .
CDR3 protein: CASSDWGGYNEQFF
CDR3 DNA: TGTGCCAGCAGCGACTGGGGCGGATACAATGAGCAGTTCTTC

D gene: .
J gene: TRBJ2-1
V gene: TRBV30
clone size: .
CDR3 protein: CAWSVTRNEQFF
CDR3 DNA: TGTGCCTGGAGTGTTACCCGGAATGAGCAGTTCTTC

D gene: .
J gene: TRBJ2-7
V gene: TRBV27
clone size: few
CDR3 protein: CASSPIWGLDYEQYF
CDR3 DNA: TGTGCCAGCAGTCCAATTTGGGGGCTAGACTACGAGCAGTACTTC

D gene: .
J gene: TRBJ2-7
V gene: TRBV19
clone size: once
CDR3 protein: CASSNWGGIPPEWNEQYF
CDR3 DNA: TGTGCCAGTAGTAATTGGGGTGGGATTCCCCCCGAGTGGAACGAGCAGTACTTC

D gene: .
J gene: TRBJ1-1
V gene: TRBV5-5
clone size: .
CDR3 protein: CASSLVGLVDTEAFF
CDR3 DNA: TGTGCCAGCAGCTTGGTTGGGCTGGTGGACACTGAAGCTTTCTTT

D gene: TRBD1
J gene: TRBJ1-2
V gene: TRBV7-2
clone size: few
CDR3 protein: CASSEDRGNYGYTF
CDR3 DNA: TGTGCCAGCAGCGAGGACAGGGGGAACTATGGCTACACCTTC

D gene: TRBD2
J gene: TRBJ2-5
V gene: TRBV19
clone size: .
CDR3 protein: CASSPGSGNQETQYF
CDR3 DNA: TGTGCCAGTAGTCCGGGAAGCGGGAACCAAGAGACCCAGTACTTC

D gene: TRBD2
J gene: TRBJ2-7
V gene: TRBV19
clone size: .
CDR3 protein: CASSPPTSGWDEQYF
CDR3 DNA: TGTGCCAGTTCGCCACCTACTAGCGGGTGGGACGAGCAGTACTTC

D gene: .
J gene: TRBJ2-1
V gene: TRBV20-1
clone size: once
CDR3 protein: CHYNEQFF
CDR3 DNA: TGCCACTACAATGAGCAGTTCTTC

D gene: TRBD2
J gene: TRBJ2-1
V gene: TRBV2
clone size: .
CDR3 protein: CASSEIGAGGPSSYNEQFF
CDR3 DNA: TGTGCCAGCAGTGAAATAGGAGCGGGAGGGCCGAGCTCCTACAATGAGCAGTTCTTC

D gene: .
J gene: TRBJ2-1
V gene: TRBV4-1
clone size: .
CDR3 protein: CASSQPAYNEQFF
CDR3 DNA: TGCGCCAGCAGCCAACCGGCTTACAATGAGCAGTTCTTC

D gene: TRBD2
J gene: TRBJ2-7
V gene: TRBV11-2
clone size: .
CDR3 protein: CASSSREGPRGEQYF
CDR3 DNA: TGTGCCAGCAGCTCGCGGGAGGGCCCCCGGGGCGAGCAGTACTTC

D gene: .
J gene: TRBJ2-7
V gene: TRBV13
clone size: .
CDR3 protein: CASSSDSYEQYF
CDR3 DNA: TGTGCCAGCAGCTCCGACTCCTACGAGCAGTACTTC

D gene: .
J gene: TRBJ2-7
V gene: TRBV14
clone size: .
CDR3 protein: CASSQDVFRRYEQYF
CDR3 DNA: TGTGCCAGCAGCCAAGATGTCTTTAGGCGCTACGAGCAGTACTTC

D gene: .
J gene: TRBJ1-1
V gene: TRBV5-1
clone size: .
CDR3 protein: CASSEGTRAFF
CDR3 DNA: TGCGCCAGCAGCGAGGGGACTCGGGCTTTCTTT

D gene: .
J gene: TRBJ2-1
V gene: TRBV6-5
clone size: .
CDR3 protein: CASSYNTGNEQFF
CDR3 DNA: TGTGCCAGCAGTTACAACACCGGCAATGAGCAGTTCTTC

D gene: TRBD1
J gene: TRBJ2-7
V gene: TRBV27
clone size: once
CDR3 protein: CASSLKGAHEQYF
CDR3 DNA: TGTGCCAGCAGTTTAAAGGGGGCCCACGAGCAGTACTTC

D gene: .
J gene: TRBJ1-4
V gene: TRBV4-3
clone size: .
CDR3 protein: CASSQDTSNEKLFF
CDR3 DNA: TGCGCCAGCAGCCAAGATACCTCTAATGAAAAACTGTTTTTT

D gene: TRBD1
J gene: TRBJ2-2
V gene: TRBV27
clone size: .
CDR3 protein: CASSLGQGATGELFF
CDR3 DNA: TGTGCCAGCAGTTTAGGGCAGGGGGCCACCGGGGAGCTGTTTTTT